The text below deals with one TCR beta chain. Its cognate antigen is unknown. The CDR3 runs to 18 residues. V was trimmed by 4 bases and J by 0 bases, leaving 16 bases between them. The germline V gene encodes CDR1 LNHNV and CDR2 YYDKDF (reference sequence). Some clones are missing from TCRdb's copy, which holds only in-frame ones; the method was immunoSEQ multiplex PCR. The table has 22,000 or so clones, around 78% seen once; the top ten hold roughly 0.41%. The sample is drawn from a study of STAT5B mutations in CD4+ large granular lymphocyte leukemia. Overall study: Healthy donors showed HLA-associated enrichment of the CDR3 'QG' motif. Study-level results: Approximately 25% of private leukemic clonotypes occurred rarely in other patients' non-leukemic repertoires. Top patient clones used TRBV06 genes more often: 8/27 versus 2/35 in controls. CD4-sorted patient repertoires seemed more clonal than healthy CD4+ repertoires.

This chain uses TRBV15 with TRBJ2-6, with TRBD1 as a possible D gene (6 bases). The sequence came from a human donor in good health. The specimen sequenced was CD4+ T cells from blood buffy coats. In DNA form, the CDR3 reads TGTGCCACCAGCAAGGGTGCAGGGGAAGACTCTGGGGCCAACGTCCTGACTTTC. The encoded protein is CATSKGAGEDSGANVLTF.